The 23 T cell receptor beta chains below come from one sample, sequenced in a study of OX40 agonist ivuxolimab in advanced cancers. Sequenced by immunoSEQ multiplex PCR; TCRdb stores in-frame clones only, minus some. Seen here are around 84,000 clones, about 92% observed once, and the top ten hold 0.53%. Sequencing was performed on CD4+ or CD8+ T cells sorted from blood, taken in a trial of the OX40 agonist ivuxolimab. Every receptor here comes from an adult with an advanced solid tumor such as melanoma, head and neck, liver or kidney cancer.

The chain employs TRBV5-4 and TRBJ1-1; a weak D match, TRBD1 (6 bases). CDR1 and CDR2 (germline): SGHNT, YYREEE (reference sequence). The CDR3 has 14 amino acids. Trimming left V 0 bases short and J 3 bases short, with 9 bases between. In nucleotides, the CDR3 is TGTGCCAGCAGCTTGGCCGGGGGCTACACTGAAGCTTTCTTT. It specifies CASSLAGGYTEAFF.

The sample holds one count of this clone. The CDR3 region has the DNA TGTGCCAGCACACTGCGGGTTTCCTTGGGCGGGGAGCTGTTTTTT. It translates to CASTLRVSLGGELFF. The V gene is TRBV2, the J gene TRBJ2-2, with D possibly matching TRBD2 (5 bases). The CDR3 spans 15 residues. Trimming stripped 7 bases from V and 7 bases from J, with 19 bases between. The germline V gene encodes CDR1 SNHLY and CDR2 FYNNEI.

The rearrangement links TRBV7-3 to TRBJ2-1, with 16 bases matching TRBD2. CDR3 length equals 15 residues. J was trimmed by 10 bases and V by 5 bases; bases with no gene match: 5. Germline CDR1 SGHTA, CDR2 FQGTGA. CDR3 in amino acids: CASSVGLAGGEEQFF. The CDR3, as DNA: TGTGCCAGCAGCGTGGGACTAGCGGGAGGGGAGGAGCAGTTCTTC.

This clone has just a few counts. The chain combines TRBV7-9 with TRBJ1-1; D unresolved. V lost 4 bases to trimming and J lost 4 bases, with 13 bases between them. CDR3 length equals 14 residues. Germline V gives CDR1 SEHNR, CDR2 FQNEAQ (reference sequence). For the CDR3, the DNA is TGTGCCAGCAGCTCAGTAGTGGGCGGCACTGAAGCTTTCTTT. The encoded protein is CASSSVVGGTEAFF.

The chain recombines TRBV9 with TRBJ2-2, with TRBD2 identical over 9 bases. V shed 1 base, J shed 3 bases, and the junction held 10 bases outside the gene matches. Germline values: CDR1 SGDLS, CDR2 YYNGEE. The CDR3 consists of 18 residues. This chain's CDR3 is CASSVSGREGLYTGELFF. Written as DNA, the CDR3 is TGTGCCAGCAGCGTATCAGGGCGGGAGGGCTTGTACACCGGGGAGCTGTTTTTT.

The chain recombines TRBV15 with TRBJ2-2, with D hard to call. Trimming shortened V by 1 base and J by 8 bases, and 2 bases separated the two germline ends. The germline V gene has CDR1 LNHNV and CDR2 YYDKDF (reference sequence). This CDR3 region has 11 residues. As DNA, the CDR3 is TGTGCCACCAGCAGAGTAGGGGAGCTGTTTTTT. This encodes CATSRVGELFF.

This sequence joins TRBV9 and TRBJ2-7; possibly TRBD1 or TRBD2 for D (5 bases each). The CDR3 is 15 amino acids. The germline V and J ends were trimmed by 0 bases and 6 bases, with 16 bases remaining between them. Germline CDR1 and CDR2: SGDLS and YYNGEE. The CDR3 sequence is CASSVEGVGVAEQYF. CDR3 bases: TGTGCCAGCAGCGTAGAGGGAGTAGGGGTCGCCGAGCAGTACTTC.

The CDR3 DNA sequence: TGTGCCAGCACCATAACCCGGCGGGAGGGGACCCGGCCGTTCTTC. It is translated as CASTITRREGTRPFF. The chain couples TRBV11-2 to TRBJ2-1, with 9 positions matching TRBD2. Trimming at V came to 7 bases and at J to 15 bases, leaving 19 bases not matched to a gene. The CDR3 consists of 15 residues. The germline V gene has CDR1 SGHAT and CDR2 FQNNGV.

The count of this clone is one. V usage is TRBV6-1 and J usage is TRBJ2-7, with TRBD2 as a possible D gene (5 bases). The CDR3 consists of 12 residues. Germline-derived CDR1 and CDR2 are MNHNS and SASEGT. V was pared by 6 bases and J by 2 bases, with 8 bases between. The CDR3 region is CASRTTAYEQYF. CDR3 nucleotides: TGTGCCAGCAGGACTACCGCCTACGAGCAGTACTTC.

The rearrangement joins TRBV5-4 to TRBJ1-2; possible D gene TRBD1, 5 bases. Trimming pared 5 bases from V and 6 bases from J, leaving 17 bases between. The CDR3 sequence is 14 residues long. Germline V CDR1 and CDR2: SGHNT, YYREEE (reference sequence). In nucleotides, the CDR3 is TGTGCCAGCAGGCCGGGACCTGATAGAGATGGCTACACCTTC. Protein sequence: CASRPGPDRDGYTF.

J is TRBJ1-2 and V is TRBV5-6; no definite D call. CDR1 is SGHDT and CDR2 is YYEEEE in the germline V gene. CDR3 size: 14 residues. V was pared by 4 bases and J by 0 bases, with 10 bases between. CDR3 in amino acids: CASSKVRANYGYTF. In DNA, the CDR3 is TGTGCCAGCAGCAAGGTACGGGCTAACTATGGCTACACCTTC.

V gene TRBV5-4 combines with J gene TRBJ2-5; unclear D gene. Trimming stripped 4 bases from V and 4 bases from J, with 14 bases between. CDR1 and CDR2 from the germline V gene are SGHNT and YYREEE (reference sequence). This CDR3 is 14 amino acids long. The DNA for the CDR3 is TGTGCCAGCAGCCCTGAGAACCCCATAGAGACCCAGTACTTC. Translation: CASSPENPIETQYF.

The chain has TRBV7-3 and TRBJ2-3; 9 nucleotides match TRBD2. This CDR3 spans 16 amino acids. V shed 5 bases, J shed 3 bases, and the junction held 9 bases outside the gene matches. CDR1 is SGHTA, CDR2 FQGTGA, per germline. This CDR3 reads CASSPRTSANTDTQYF. CDR3 bases: TGTGCCAGCAGCCCCCGGACTAGCGCAAATACAGATACGCAGTATTTT.

The V gene is TRBV7-2, the J gene TRBJ2-5; 8 bases match TRBD2. The CDR3 covers 18 residues. V was pared by 4 bases and J by 1 base, with 14 bases of the junction left unmatched. Germline V CDR1 and CDR2: SGHTA, FQGNSA. For the CDR3, the DNA is TGTGCCAGCAGCTCTTTGGCGGCAGCGGGAGCCCTCCAAGAGACCCAGTACTTC. It specifies CASSSLAAAGALQETQYF.

The chain combines TRBV5-1 with TRBJ2-3; TRBD1 agrees at 9 bases. Germline loops: CDR1 SGHRS, CDR2 YFSETQ. The CDR3 consists of 15 residues. Trimming took 4 bases from V and 2 from J; bases not matched to a gene: 5. The CDR3 sequence is CASSLGTGITDTQYF. In DNA form, the CDR3 reads TGCGCCAGCAGCCTGGGGACAGGGATCACAGATACGCAGTATTTT.

The DNA for the CDR3 is TGTGCCAGCAGCTCTCTTAGCGGGAGGGCGATGGGTGAGCAGTTCTTC. Its protein is CASSSLSGRAMGEQFF. The chain joins TRBV11-2 to TRBJ2-1; TRBD2 agrees at 11 bases. Germline lookup yields CDR1 SGHAT and CDR2 FQNNGV. The trim removed 4 bases at V and 9 bases at J, leaving 11 bases unmatched. This CDR3 has 16 amino acids.

V is TRBV20-1 and J is TRBJ2-3; D not certain. The CDR3 covers 11 residues. Germline lookup yields CDR1 DFQATT and CDR2 SNEGSKA (reference sequence). Trimming cost V 5 bases and J 4 bases, with 7 bases left between them. CDR3: CSALAPDTQYF. The CDR3 DNA reads TGCAGTGCTCTCGCCCCAGATACGCAGTATTTT.

This clone was counted a few times. The J gene is TRBJ2-5, the V gene TRBV5-6, with TRBD2 matching 7 bases. The CDR3 is made up of 13 amino acids. The germline CDR1 and CDR2 sequences are SGHDT and YYEEEE. Trimming removed 1 base from V and 4 bases from J; junction bases left unmatched: 1. For the CDR3, the DNA is TGTGCCAGCAGCTTGACGGGGGGAGAGACCCAGTACTTC. This sequence encodes CASSLTGGETQYF.

The CDR3 protein is CAWSATRNTGELFF. CDR3 coding DNA: TGTGCCTGGAGCGCCACTAGGAACACCGGGGAGCTGTTTTTT. This sequence joins TRBV30 and TRBJ2-2, with D perhaps matching TRBD2 (5 bases). The CDR3 loop spans 14 amino acids. CDR1 and CDR2 (germline): GTSNPN, SVGIG (reference sequence). Deletions cut 3 bases from V and 1 base from J, with 9 bases between.

This chain uses TRBV11-2 with TRBJ2-7; D is unresolved. Deletions cut 1 base from V and 3 bases from J, with 7 bases between. Germline loops: CDR1 SGHAT, CDR2 FQNNGV. There are 13 residues in the CDR3. The CDR3 spells CASSLASVYEQYF. Written as DNA, the CDR3 is TGTGCCAGCAGCTTAGCTTCCGTCTACGAGCAGTACTTC.

The CDR3 sequence is CASSFTPPGGRNEQFF. Written as DNA, the CDR3 is TGTGCCAGCAGCTTCACCCCTCCGGGGGGTAGGAATGAGCAGTTCTTC. This sequence joins TRBV7-8 and TRBJ2-1; TRBD2 aligns across 7 bases. The CDR3 runs to 16 residues. Germline-derived CDR1 and CDR2 are SGHVS and FQNEAQ. Unmatched junction bases numbered 12, after V lost 3 bases and J lost 7 bases. The entire variable domain, with the rest obtained from reference TRBV7-8 and TRBJ2-1, is as follows: GAGVSQSPRYKVAKRGQDVALRCDPISGHVSLFWYQQALGQGPEFLTYFQNEAQLDKSGLPSDRFFAERPEGSVSTLKIQRTQQEDSAVYLCASSFTPPGGRNEQFFGPGTRLTVL.

This chain links TRBV7-2 with TRBJ2-3, with a tentative D call TRBD2 (6 bases). Germline V gene data show CDR1 as SGHTA and CDR2 as FQGNSA. V shed 2 bases and J shed 0 bases, with 9 bases lying between them. The CDR3 is 15 amino acids. The CDR3 sequence: CASSLTGTSTDTQYF. The CDR3 DNA reads as TGTGCCAGCAGCTTAACCGGGACTAGCACAGATACGCAGTATTTT.

The rearrangement links TRBV30 to TRBJ1-3; D call uncertain. Germline values: CDR1 GTSNPN, CDR2 SVGIG (reference sequence). The CDR3 is 12 amino acids. V lost 0 bases and J lost 7, with 7 bases in between. CDR3 in amino acids: CAWSVFGNTIYF. CDR3 sequence (DNA): TGTGCCTGGAGTGTGTTTGGTAACACCATATATTTT.